This T cell receptor beta chain was sequenced for a study of neurological immune-mediated disorders. Study-wide results and caveats: HTLV-1-associated myelopathy displayed the greatest TCR clonal expansion, and multiple sclerosis exhibited the smallest, lower than that of healthy controls. No sharing of CDR3 amino acid sequences was observed among expanded clones across subjects, suggesting private repertoires in all groups.

TCRdb reprocessed the 5' RACE reads via MiXCR and lists one record per CDR3 protein. The table records about 55,000 distinct CDR3 sequences, around 4% of them present only once. This clonotype was seen many times. What it recognizes is unknown. The source of this sequence is a man aged 30-40 years with multiple sclerosis. The sequenced material came from PBMCs.

The CDR3 region is CASAGDGYNEQFF. DNA of the CDR3: TGTGCCAGCGCTGGGGACGGCTACAATGAGCAGTTCTTC. The V call is TRBV28, the J call TRBJ2-1; D may be TRBD1 or TRBD2 (5 bases each). CDR1 MDHEN and CDR2 SYDVKM come from the germline V gene. V was pared by 8 bases and J by 3 bases, with 11 bases between. This CDR3 contains 13 residues.